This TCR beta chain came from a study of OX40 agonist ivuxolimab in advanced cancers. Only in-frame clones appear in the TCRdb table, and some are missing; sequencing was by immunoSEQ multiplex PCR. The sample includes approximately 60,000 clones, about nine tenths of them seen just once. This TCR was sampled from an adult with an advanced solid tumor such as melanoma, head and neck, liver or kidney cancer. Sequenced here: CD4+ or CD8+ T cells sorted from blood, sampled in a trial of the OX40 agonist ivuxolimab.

DNA of the CDR3: TGTGCCAGCAGTTTTCTTATAGGGGGTAAAGGGGAGCAGTACTTC. It translates to CASSFLIGGKGEQYF. The chain combines TRBV28 with TRBJ2-7; perhaps TRBD1 as D (6 bases). The V end lost 3 bases, the J end lost 7 bases, and 19 bases lay between the germline ends. The CDR3 spans 15 residues. Germline CDR1 is MDHEN and CDR2 is SYDVKM. Full variable domain (remainder filled in from reference TRBV28 and TRBJ2-7): DVKVTQSSRYLVKRTGEKVFLECVQDMDHENMFWYRQDPGLGLRLIYFSYDVKMKEKGDIPEGYSVSREKKERFSLILESASTNQTSMYLCASSFLIGGKGEQYFGPGTRLTVT.